This T cell receptor beta chain was profiled in a study of T cells in Graves' hyperthyroidism and ophthalmopathy. For the study at large: Peripheral blood was acquired at first diagnosis, ahead of any therapy whatsoever.

With regard to this clonotype: Its cognate antigen is unknown. A much larger clone lies a single base off, so this may be a read error.

Lactation, pregnancy, other autoimmune disease or uncontrolled infection led to exclusion of patients. Thyroid ultrasound and orbital computed tomography, with clinical symptoms and serum thyroxine and TRAb, informed diagnoses. General observations from the study: Blood also carried most thyroid clonotypes expanded above 0.001.

Amplified regions were TCR beta CDR3 sequences from RNA transcripts. First-round RT-PCR with HTBI primers amplified the TCR CDR3 region. TCRdb re-derived calls from the multiplex PCR reads in MiXCR, one entry per CDR3 protein. Of over 500,000 distinct CDR3 sequences in the sample, 14% were seen once. This CDR3 contains 16 residues. Per the germline V gene, CDR1 is SGHRS and CDR2 is YFSETQ. Specimen: blood. This TCR was recovered from a woman in her 40s with Graves' hyperthyroidism. V is TRBV5-1 and J is TRBJ2-5, with D possibly called TRBD1 or TRBD2 (5 bases each). CDR3 nucleotide sequence: TGCGTCAGCAGCTTGGGGGTCGAGCGGATTCAAGAGACCCAGTACTTC. This sequence encodes CVSSLGVERIQETQYF.